The entry below gives a single T cell receptor (beta chain) sequence along with its context. Its recognized antigen is unknown. No per-base quality is available; no much larger clone lies one base away. Collaborating institutions collected whole blood in K2EDTA tubes following their own protocols. For TCRbeta analysis, collaborators shipped samples in one of three forms: frozen whole blood, isolated PBMCs, or DNA extracted from either of those sample types. Sequences MNHEY (CDR1) and SVGAGI (CDR2) are obtained from the germline V gene. Here V drops 5 bases and J drops 7 bases, and the junction holds 9 bases not matched to any gene. Inclusive of the bounding cysteine and phenylalanine, the CDR3 is 15 residues long. Left in the record is the CDR3 DNA by itself, 45 bases read in frame from the first base. The data were taken from a study of blood T cell repertoires in COVID-19 (dated by TCRdb to the early 2020s). Notes on the research overall: Samples from collaborators originated in the United States, Italy and Spain and spanned both the acute and convalescent phases of COVID-19. The material from the prospective study consisted of cDNA or gDNA derived from T cells, B-cell-depleted T cells, or PBMCs. The dataset comprised deeply sampled blood TCRbeta repertoires from subjects exposed to, actively infected with, or recovered from COVID-19. The repertoires were made available in a free public database intended to serve as a resource for research on the immune response to SARS-CoV-2. The samples were drawn from two sources: the first 160 participants of the ongoing ImmuneRACE study, and fewer than 1,500 subjects contributed by 6 global collaborators. A de-identified subject ID, COVID-19 status, age in years and sex were almost always included in the sample metadata. Where available, HLA class I and class II types were taken from metadata supplied by the sample provider and were not determined by assay-based typing.

TCRbeta CDR3 regions were amplified from genomic DNA using the immunoSEQ Assay, a bias-controlled multiplex PCR. In the paper's pipeline: The number of nucleated cells in each sample was estimated from the amplification of reference gene primers within the assay. To quantify the absolute abundance of each unique TCRbeta CDR3 rearrangement, sequence reads were collapsed and filtered. For each sample, productive Simpson clonality was calculated by taking the square root of Simpson's diversity index across productive rearrangements. The immuneACCESS repertoire file appears here via TCRdb, limited to in-frame rearrangements. These files lack a portion of the clones; in checked studies, under half of the deficit traces to unresolved V genes, and the cause of the others is not known. V, J and clone size were drawn from that table, and D and trimming were deduced from the DNA. Counted in this sample were about 76,000 clones; 86% of them appeared once. Clones ranked in the top ten supply roughly a sixth of the sample.

Results the study describes overall, beyond this receptor: The amount of clinical and demographic metadata varied by source and participant and was provided uncurated.

The sequenced material came from peripheral blood. This sequence originates from a human donor in a cohort sampled during active COVID-19. Recombination connected TRBV6-5 to TRBJ1-2, and 11 junctional nucleotides match TRBD1. The bases read TGTGCCAGCAGTCCACCGGACAGGGGGCCGGGTGGCTACACCTTC. The resulting protein is CASSPPDRGPGGYTF.